This T cell receptor beta chain is from a study of T-cell memory formation after mild COVID-19. The 5'RACE method, run with constant-segment primers, produced TCR alpha and TCR beta cDNA libraries (carrying sample barcodes and UMIs). TCRdb called the 5' RACE reads again in MiXCR, with one record for every CDR3 protein. The table has about 49,000 distinct CDR3 sequences, 7% to 8% seen once; the top ten hold approximately 1.4%. Sequenced input: PBMCs or a T cell subset sorted from them (not recorded which). The TCR originated in a man younger than 35 who had mild COVID-19 (a few samples of this study predate the infection). Cell type and time point are not known.

This chain's CDR3 is CASSFWGGNEQYF. The CDR3 DNA is TGTGCCAGCAGTTTCTGGGGAGGGAACGAGCAGTACTTC. The chain couples TRBV12-3 or TRBV12-4 to TRBJ2-7; 7 nucleotides line up with TRBD2. V was pared by 3 bases and J by 5 bases, with 4 bases of the junction left unmatched. This CDR3 comprises 13 residues.